The text below deals with one TCR beta chain. Its antigen is unidentified. The data were obtained in a study of blood T cells in healthy people across ages. Study results and caveats: Long-lived donors had more naive CD4+ cells and higher diversity than aged donors. The unsorted PBMCs prevented any conclusive comparison of naive versus antigen-experienced cells.

Then a second PCR, running roughly 7 to 11 cycles, was carried out with a sample-barcoded 5' primer and a J-beta primer mix. From the 5' RACE reads, TCRdb called clonotypes with MiXCR, one entry per CDR3 protein. The sample lists roughly 1.6 million distinct CDR3 sequences, about 31% seen once, with approximately 10% in the top ten. Peripheral blood, around 9.4 milliliters per donor, was collected. Sequencing was carried out using blood. The sequence was obtained from a woman younger than 45 in good health.

The CDR3 reads CSADEDTDTQYF. CDR3 bases: TGCAGTGCCGACGAAGACACAGATACGCAGTATTTT. The chain uses TRBV20-1 and TRBJ2-3; no firm D call. This CDR3 comprises 12 residues. Per germline, CDR1 DFQATT and CDR2 SNEGSKA (reference sequence). V was shortened by 6 bases and J by 2 bases, with 9 bases between the two germline ends.